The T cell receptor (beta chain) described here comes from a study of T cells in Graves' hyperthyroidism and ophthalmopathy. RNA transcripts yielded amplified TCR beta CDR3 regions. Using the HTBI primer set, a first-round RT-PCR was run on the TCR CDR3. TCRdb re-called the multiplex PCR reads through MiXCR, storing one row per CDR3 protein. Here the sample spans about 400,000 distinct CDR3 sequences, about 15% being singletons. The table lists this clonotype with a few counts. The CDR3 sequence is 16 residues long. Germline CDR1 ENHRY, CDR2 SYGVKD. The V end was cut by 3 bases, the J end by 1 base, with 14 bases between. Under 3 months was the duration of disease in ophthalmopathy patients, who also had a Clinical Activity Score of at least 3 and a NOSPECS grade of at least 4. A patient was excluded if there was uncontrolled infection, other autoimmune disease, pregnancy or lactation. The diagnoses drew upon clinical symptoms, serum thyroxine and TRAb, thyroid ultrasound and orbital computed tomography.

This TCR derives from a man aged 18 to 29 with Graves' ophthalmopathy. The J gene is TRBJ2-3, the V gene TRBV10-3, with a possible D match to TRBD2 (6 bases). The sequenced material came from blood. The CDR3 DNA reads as TGTGCCATCAGTGATATTAGCGGACGCGGCACAGATACGCAGTATTTT. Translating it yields CAISDISGRGTDTQYF.